This TCR beta chain was captured in a study of T-cell reconstitution after alpha-beta-depleted transplantation in children. This clonotype appeared a few times. CDR3 length equals 14 residues. Germline-derived CDR1 and CDR2 are MNHEY and SVGEGT. V lost 2 bases and J lost 6; bases outside the gene matches: 3. Unique molecular identifiers tagged the TCRbeta library. TCRdb redid the calling of the PCR reads with MiXCR, one entry per CDR3 protein. This table holds about 540,000 distinct CDR3 sequences, 15% to 20% found once. The material sequenced was PBMCs from the stem cell graft donor, taken from the stem cell graft. This TCR was recovered from a human donor who donated a stem cell graft to a child with acute lymphoblastic leukemia. V gene TRBV6-2 or TRBV6-3 combines with J gene TRBJ2-1; 8 bases map to TRBD1. The CDR3: CASSYMTGVNEQFF. The CDR3 bases are TGTGCCAGCAGTTACATGACAGGGGTCAATGAGCAGTTCTTC.